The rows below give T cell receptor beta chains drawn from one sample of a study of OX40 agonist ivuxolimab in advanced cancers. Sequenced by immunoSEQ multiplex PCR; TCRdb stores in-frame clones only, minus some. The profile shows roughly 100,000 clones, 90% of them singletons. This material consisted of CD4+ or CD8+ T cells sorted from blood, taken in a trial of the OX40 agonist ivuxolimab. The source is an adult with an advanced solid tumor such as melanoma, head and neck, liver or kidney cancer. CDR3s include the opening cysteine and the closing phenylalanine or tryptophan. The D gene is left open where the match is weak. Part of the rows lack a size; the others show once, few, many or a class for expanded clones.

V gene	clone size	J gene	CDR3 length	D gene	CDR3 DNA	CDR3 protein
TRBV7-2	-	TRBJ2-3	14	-	TGTGCCAGCAGACTGGACAGCCACACAGATACGCAGTATTTT	CASRLDSHTDTQYF
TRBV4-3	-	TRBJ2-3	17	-	TGCGCCAGCAGCCAAGGGATGAGGGGGGGAGCCACAGATACGCAGTATTTT	CASSQGMRGGATDTQYF
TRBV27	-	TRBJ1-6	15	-	TGTGCCAGCAGGGGGGCGGGGGCTATTAATTCACCCCTCCACTTT	CASRGAGAINSPLHF
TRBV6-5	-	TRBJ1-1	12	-	TGTGCCACCCAAACCCCGGGACGGGAGGCTTTCTTT	CATQTPGREAFF
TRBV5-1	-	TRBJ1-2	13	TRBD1	TGCGCCAGCAGCCCCGGGACAGTCTATGGCTACACCTTC	CASSPGTVYGYTF
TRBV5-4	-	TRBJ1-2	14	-	TGTGCCAGCAGCCCGGGGGCGCCCCTCTATGGCTACACCTTC	CASSPGAPLYGYTF
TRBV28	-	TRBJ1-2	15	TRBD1	TGTGCCAGCAGACCCCGGGGACAGGGGGTTGAGGGCTACACCTTC	CASRPRGQGVEGYTF
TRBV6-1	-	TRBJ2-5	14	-	TGTGCCAGCAGTGCGGGCCGGCTGAAAGAGACCCAGTACTTC	CASSAGRLKETQYF
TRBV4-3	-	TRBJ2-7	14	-	TGCGCCAGCAGCCAAGAGCTGAATAACTACGAGCAGTACTTC	CASSQELNNYEQYF
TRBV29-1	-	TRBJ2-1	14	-	TGCAGCGTTGAAGCAGGGTCCTCCTACAATGAGCAGTTCTTC	CSVEAGSSYNEQFF
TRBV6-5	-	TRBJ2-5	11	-	TGTGCCAGCAGTTACTCACAGACCCAGTACTTC	CASSYSQTQYF
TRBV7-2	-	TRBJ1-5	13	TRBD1	TGTGCCAGCAGCGCCCACCCAGGGGGGCCCCAGCATTTT	CASSAHPGGPQHF
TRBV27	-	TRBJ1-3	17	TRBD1	TGTGCCAGCCGAGCCGGGGACAGTTCCCTCTCTGGAAACACCATATATTTT	CASRAGDSSLSGNTIYF
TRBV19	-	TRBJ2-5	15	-	TGTGCCAGTAGTATCCTACAGGCCGGGAAAGAGACCCAGTACTTC	CASSILQAGKETQYF
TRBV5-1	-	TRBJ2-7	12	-	TGCGCCAGCAGCTCCTCCCGGGACGAGCAGTACTTC	CASSSSRDEQYF
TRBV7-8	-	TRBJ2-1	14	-	TGTGCCAGCAGCTCAACGAAAGGAGGCAATGAGCAGTTCTTC	CASSSTKGGNEQFF
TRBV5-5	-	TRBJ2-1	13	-	TGTGCCAGCAGCTGGATCGGGCGCGATGAGCAGTTCTTC	CASSWIGRDEQFF
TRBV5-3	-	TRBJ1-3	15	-	TGTGCCAGAAGCTTAAGGAACTCCTCTGGAAACACCATATATTTT	CARSLRNSSGNTIYF
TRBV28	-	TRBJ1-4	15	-	TGTGCCAGCTCACCGGGGGGATCCCCTAATGAAAAACTGTTTTTT	CASSPGGSPNEKLFF
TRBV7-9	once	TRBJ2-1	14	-	TGTGCCAGCAGCTCGGCATGGCCCGACAATGAGCAGTTCTTC	CASSSAWPDNEQFF
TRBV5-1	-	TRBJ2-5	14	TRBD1	TGCGCCAGCAGCTTGGATACAGGGGGGGAGACCCAGTACTTC	CASSLDTGGETQYF
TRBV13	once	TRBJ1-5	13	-	TGTGCCAGCAGCCTTAGGGGGAATCAGCCCCAGCATTTT	CASSLRGNQPQHF
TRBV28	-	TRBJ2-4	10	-	TGTGCCAGCAGTGGAAACATTCAGTACTTC	CASSGNIQYF
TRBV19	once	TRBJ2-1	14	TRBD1	TGTGCCAGTAGTATTGGGGACAGGAGGAATGAGCAGTTCTTC	CASSIGDRRNEQFF
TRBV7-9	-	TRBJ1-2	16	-	TGTGCCAGCAGCAATCCCACAGGGACACCGCATAACGGCTACACCTTC	CASSNPTGTPHNGYTF
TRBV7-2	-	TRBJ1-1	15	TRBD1	TGTGCCAGCAGTTGGGACAGGGCAAGCGGGACTGAAGCTTTCTTT	CASSWDRASGTEAFF
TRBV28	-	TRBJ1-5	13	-	TGTGCCAGCAGCCTAAATAGCAATCAGCCCCAGCATTTT	CASSLNSNQPQHF
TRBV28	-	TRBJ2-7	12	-	TGTGCCAGCAAGAACGGACCCTACGAGCAGTACTTC	CASKNGPYEQYF
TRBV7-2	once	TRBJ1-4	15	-	TGTGCCAGCAGGCCATTAGGGGGGTCTAATGAAAAACTGTTTTTT	CASRPLGGSNEKLFF
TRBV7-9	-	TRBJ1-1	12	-	TGTGCCAGCAGCTTAGAAGGAATTGGCGCTTTCTTT	CASSLEGIGAFF
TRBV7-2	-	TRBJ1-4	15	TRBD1	TGTGCCAGCAGCTTAGACAGGGGTGCGAGTGAAAAACTGTTTTTT	CASSLDRGASEKLFF
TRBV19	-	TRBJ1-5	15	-	TGTGCCAGTAGCACCGCAGGGGCAAGCAATCAGCCCCAGCATTTT	CASSTAGASNQPQHF
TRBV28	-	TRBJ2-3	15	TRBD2	TGTGCCAGCAGTACTCTAGCGGGGGGGATAGATACGCAGTATTTT	CASSTLAGGIDTQYF
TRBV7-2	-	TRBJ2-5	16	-	TGTGCCAGCAGCTTAGCCCCCCGGGGCGGGGCGGAGACCCAGTACTTC	CASSLAPRGGAETQYF
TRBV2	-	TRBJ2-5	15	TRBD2	TGTGCCAGCAGTGACGGCGGGGGGCCCCAAGAGACCCAGTACTTC	CASSDGGGPQETQYF
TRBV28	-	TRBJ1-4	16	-	TGTGCCAGCAGTTCTGACATGGCTGGCACTAATGAAAAACTGTTTTTT	CASSSDMAGTNEKLFF
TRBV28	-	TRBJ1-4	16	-	TGTGCCAGCAGTTTGGGGGGGGGCCCTTTGAGTGAAAAACTGTTTTTT	CASSLGGGPLSEKLFF
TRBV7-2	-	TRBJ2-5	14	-	TGTGCCAGCAGCTTACAGGTCAGAGTAGAGACCCAGTACTTC	CASSLQVRVETQYF
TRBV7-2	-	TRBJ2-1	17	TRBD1	TGTGCCAGCAGCTCAAGTACCGGGACAGGGAGAAGTTGGGAGCAGTTCTTC	CASSSSTGTGRSWEQFF
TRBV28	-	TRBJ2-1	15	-	TGTGCCAGCAGTTTATACCAGGGACAAGTCCAGGGGCAGTTCTTC	CASSLYQGQVQGQFF
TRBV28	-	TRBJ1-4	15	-	TGTGCCAGCATCCCCAGGGATTCGACTAATGAAAAACTGTTTTTT	CASIPRDSTNEKLFF
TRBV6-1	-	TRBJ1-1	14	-	TGTGCCAGCGACAATGGGGCGATGAACACTGAAGCTTTCTTT	CASDNGAMNTEAFF
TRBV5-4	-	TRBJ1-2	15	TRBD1	TGTGCCAGTACCCCGGGACAGGGGGTTTCGGGGGGCTACACCTTC	CASTPGQGVSGGYTF
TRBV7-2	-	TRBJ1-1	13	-	TGTGCCAGCAGCTTAACAGATTTAACTGAAGCTTTCTTT	CASSLTDLTEAFF
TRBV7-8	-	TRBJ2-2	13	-	TGTGCCAGCAGCTTAGGATTAGCCGGGGAGCTGTTTTTT	CASSLGLAGELFF
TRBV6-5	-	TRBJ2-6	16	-	TGTGCCAGCAGTTACACCAGGGGCACTGGGGCCAACGTCCTGACTTTC	CASSYTRGTGANVLTF
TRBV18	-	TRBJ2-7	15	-	TGTGCCAGCTCACCACCGGGCAGGGTCGCCTACGAGCAGTACTTC	CASSPPGRVAYEQYF
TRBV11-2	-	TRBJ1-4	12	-	TGTGCCAGCAGCCGCGCAGGGGAAAAACTGTTTTTT	CASSRAGEKLFF
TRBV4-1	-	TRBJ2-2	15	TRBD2	TGCGCCAGCAGCCAAGGTCGGGGGGTTTCCGGGGAGCTGTTTTTT	CASSQGRGVSGELFF
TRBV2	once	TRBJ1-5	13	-	TGTGCCAGCAGTGACAGGGACAATCAGCCCCAGCATTTT	CASSDRDNQPQHF
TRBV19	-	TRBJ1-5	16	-	TGTGCCAGTAGTACCTCGGACGCCCCCCAGGGTCAGCCCCAGCATTTT	CASSTSDAPQGQPQHF
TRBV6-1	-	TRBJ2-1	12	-	TGTGCCAGCAGCCTCTTGGAGACAGAGCAGTTCTTC	CASSLLETEQFF
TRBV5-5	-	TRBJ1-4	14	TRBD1	TGTGCCAGCAGCGCCCAGGGGGGTCCTGAAAAACTGTTTTTT	CASSAQGGPEKLFF
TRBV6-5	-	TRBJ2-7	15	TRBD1	TGTGCCAGCAGTTACGGGGCAGGGGGCTACTACGAGCAGTACTTC	CASSYGAGGYYEQYF
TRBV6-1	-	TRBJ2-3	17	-	TGTGCCAGCAGTGAAGTGGGGGGGCGACGCCGTACAGATACGCAGTATTTT	CASSEVGGRRRTDTQYF
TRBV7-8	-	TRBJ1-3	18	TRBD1	TGTGCCAGCAGCTCTTTAGCGGACAGGACTTTCTCTGGAAACACCATATATTTT	CASSSLADRTFSGNTIYF
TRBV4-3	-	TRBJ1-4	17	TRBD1	TGCGCCAGCAGCCAAAATCAGGGGGCGGGAGGTAATGAAAAACTGTTTTTT	CASSQNQGAGGNEKLFF